Below, 23 T cell receptor beta chains from the same sample are listed, as sequenced in a study of T-cell memory formation after mild COVID-19. TCRdb reprocessed the 5' RACE reads via MiXCR and lists one record per CDR3 protein. This sample has some 300,000 distinct CDR3 sequences, with approximately 19% found just once. The specimen was PBMCs or a T cell subset sorted from them (not recorded which). The receptor set was obtained from a man between 18 and 29 years old who had mild COVID-19 (a few samples of this study predate the infection). Cell type and time point are not known.

This clonotype came up a few times. The rearrangement links TRBV7-9 to TRBJ2-5; the match to TRBD1 covers 9 bases. This CDR3 contains 15 residues. Germline-derived CDR1 and CDR2 are SEHNR and FQNEAQ (reference sequence). V trimming: 5 bases; J trimming: 6 bases; junction bases outside the gene matches: 10. CDR3 sequence (DNA): TGTGCCAGCAGCCCGAACCGGGGGACAGGGAAGACCCAGTACTTC. It translates to CASSPNRGTGKTQYF.

This rearrangement joins TRBV21-1 to TRBJ2-5; TRBD2, the D gene given by the table, was not confirmed from the DNA. TRBV21-1 is classified as a pseudogene. The CDR3 runs to 15 residues. The CDR3 DNA sequence: TGTGCCAGCAGCAGAGAGGGCAGTCAAATAGAGACCCAGTACTTC. It is translated as CASSREGSQIETQYF.

This clonotype was recorded only once. The genes are TRBV29-1 and TRBJ2-7; 8 bases match TRBD2. This CDR3 is 13 amino acids long. Germline assignment: CDR1 SQVTM and CDR2 ANQGSEA. The V segment lost 7 bases and the J segment 3 bases; nucleotides outside the gene matches: 8. CDR3 protein: CSATPGLDYEQYF. The CDR3 coding sequence is TGCAGCGCCACACCGGGACTAGACTACGAGCAGTACTTC.

J is TRBJ1-5 and V is TRBV7-2, with D possibly TRBD1 on 6 matching bases. This CDR3 comprises 16 residues. Germline assignment: CDR1 SGHTA and CDR2 FQGNSA. Trimming removed 4 bases at V and 4 bases at J, with 17 bases between. CDR3 protein: CASSYFGGGRNQPQHF. The DNA for the CDR3 is TGTGCCAGCAGCTACTTTGGGGGCGGGAGAAATCAGCCCCAGCATTTT. Full variable domain (missing parts from reference TRBV7-2 and TRBJ1-5): GAGVSQSPSNKVTEKGKDVELRCDPISGHTALYWYRQSLGQGLEFLIYFQGNSAPDKSGLPSDRFSAERTGGSVSTLTIQRTQQEDSAVYLCASSYFGGGRNQPQHFGDGTRLSIL.

Ten or more counts support this clonotype. This chain uses TRBV5-1 with TRBJ2-3; tentatively, D is TRBD1 (6 bases). CDR1 and CDR2 (germline): SGHRS, YFSETQ. CDR3 length equals 14 residues. V was clipped by 4 bases and J by 4 bases, with 13 bases between them. CDR3 residues: CASSEQGPPDTQYF. The CDR3 region has the DNA TGCGCCAGCAGCGAACAGGGACCCCCAGATACGCAGTATTTT.

The rearrangement links TRBV12-3 or TRBV12-4 to TRBJ1-2; no definite D call. This CDR3 has 14 amino acids. Trimming took off 6 bases at V and 5 bases at J, with 16 bases between the two ends. Written as DNA, the CDR3 is TGTGCCAGCAGCCAAGTCCCGGGGTCTTATGGCTACACCTTC. The encoded protein is CASSQVPGSYGYTF.

This clonotype was counted once. The chain combines TRBV12-3 or TRBV12-4 with TRBJ1-1; the match to TRBD1 covers 8 bases. J lost 3 bases, V lost 4 bases, and 4 bases had no gene match. CDR3 length equals 14 residues. The DNA of the CDR3 is TGTGCCAGCAGTTGGACAGGGACCGACACTGAAGCTTTCTTT. Protein sequence: CASSWTGTDTEAFF.

As DNA, the CDR3 is TGTGCCAGCAGCTCCGGAGGATCACCAGATACGCAGTATTTT. Amino acids: CASSSGGSPDTQYF. V and J are TRBV5-4 and TRBJ2-3; D may be TRBD2 (5 bases). Deletions cut 3 bases from V and 4 bases from J, with 12 bases between. This CDR3 region has 14 residues. In germline, CDR1 is SGHNT, CDR2 YYREEE (reference sequence).

At least ten counts were recorded for this clonotype. This chain links TRBV5-1 with TRBJ1-1, with 8 positions matching TRBD1. The CDR3 is 15 amino acids. The ends lost 3 bases at V and 2 bases at J; junction bases unmatched: 6. CDR1 is SGHRS and CDR2 is YFSETQ in the germline V gene. The CDR3 DNA reads as TGCGCCAGCAGCTATAGACAGGGGATAAACACTGAAGCTTTCTTT. Translating gives CASSYRQGINTEAFF.

This clonotype was counted only a few times. The J gene is TRBJ1-1, the V gene TRBV5-1; no definite D call. V gave up 3 bases and J gave up 1 base, with 7 bases separating them. The germline V gene encodes CDR1 SGHRS and CDR2 YFSETQ. This CDR3 contains 13 residues. CDR3 protein: CASSSGTNTEAFF. CDR3 sequence (DNA): TGCGCCAGCAGCTCCGGCACGAACACTGAAGCTTTCTTT.

V usage is TRBV4-1 and J usage is TRBJ1-2; D is uncertain. Trimming stripped 4 bases from V and 0 bases from J, with 12 bases between. Germline CDR1 reads MGHRA; CDR2 reads YSYEKL. The CDR3 is made up of 15 amino acids. CDR3: CASSPSGQANYGYTF. In DNA form, the CDR3 reads TGCGCCAGCAGCCCATCGGGCCAAGCTAACTATGGCTACACCTTC.

This clonotype was seen more than once but under ten times. The rearrangement links TRBV15 to TRBJ1-5, with 7 bases that match TRBD1. J lost 4 bases, V lost 5 bases, and 14 bases had no gene match. This CDR3 region has 17 residues. CDR1 and CDR2 (germline): LNHNV, YYDKDF (reference sequence). This chain's CDR3 is CATSPPAGTALNQPQHF. DNA for the CDR3: TGTGCCACCAGCCCACCTGCGGGGACAGCACTAAATCAGCCCCAGCATTTT.

This clonotype was seen more than once but under ten times. The rearrangement uses TRBV18 and TRBJ1-1, with 7 nucleotides matching TRBD1. Per the germline V gene, CDR1 is KGHSH and CDR2 is LQKENI. Trimming removed 3 bases from V and 4 bases from J; junction bases left unmatched: 8. The CDR3 has 15 amino acids. As DNA, the CDR3 is TGTGCCAGCTCACCCCAGACAGGGAGAAGCACTGAAGCTTTCTTT. Translation gives CASSPQTGRSTEAFF.

The gene calls are TRBV2 and TRBJ2-7; D not resolved. The CDR3 spans 13 residues. Trimming stripped 5 bases from V and 8 bases from J, with 16 bases between. Germline V gene lookup returns CDR1 SNHLY and CDR2 FYNNEI. The CDR3 spells CASSYSPREQQYF. The CDR3 coding sequence is TGTGCCAGCAGTTACTCCCCTCGAGAACAGCAGTACTTC.

This clonotype showed up just a few times. This chain joins TRBV7-3 and TRBJ2-7, with D uncertain. The CDR3 is made up of 14 amino acids. Germline CDR1 reads SGHTA; CDR2 reads FQGTGA. V lost 5 bases and J lost 0, with 11 bases in between. The CDR3 DNA follows: TGTGCCAGCAGCCCCGGGTCTAGCTCCTACGAGCAGTACTTC. This translates into CASSPGSSSYEQYF.

This CDR3 reads CSARAWDREDEQYF. The CDR3 DNA reads TGCAGTGCTAGAGCCTGGGACAGGGAGGACGAGCAGTACTTC. The chain joins TRBV20-1 to TRBJ2-7, with 9 bases matching TRBD1. The CDR3 is made up of 14 amino acids. Trimming cost V 1 base and J 5 bases; bases outside gene matches: 6. Per the germline V gene, CDR1 is DFQATT and CDR2 is SNEGSKA (reference sequence).

V gene TRBV12-3 or TRBV12-4 combines with J gene TRBJ2-1; D gene ambiguous. The CDR3 sequence is 13 residues long. The V end lost 7 bases, the J end lost 4 bases, and 11 bases lay between the germline ends. The CDR3 DNA reads TGTGCCAGCACGGAGCGCGGTTACAATGAGCAGTTCTTC. Translated: CASTERGYNEQFF.

This clonotype was detected many times. One end of the junction fails to match germline, which may point to a read error. This chain connects TRBV7-9 to TRBJ2-7; D gene ambiguous. The CDR3 covers 12 residues. In germline, CDR1 is SEHNR, CDR2 FQNEAQ (reference sequence). The CDR3 sequence: CASSLGRYEQYF. In nucleotides, the CDR3 is TGTGCCAGCAGTTTAGGCAGATACGAGCAGTACTTC.

The chain is built from TRBV19 and TRBJ2-3; a possible D gene is TRBD1 (5 bases). V lost 5 bases to trimming and J lost 2 bases, with 8 bases between them. This CDR3 is built from 13 residues. Germline loops: CDR1 LNHDA, CDR2 SQIVND (reference sequence). In DNA form, the CDR3 reads TGTGCCAGTAGTGTAGGGGACACAGATACGCAGTATTTT. Its protein is CASSVGDTDTQYF.

The chain recombines TRBV7-2 with TRBJ2-5; D not certain. The V end was cut by 5 bases, the J end by 1 base, with 11 bases between. Germline V gives CDR1 SGHTA, CDR2 FQGNSA. The CDR3 loop spans 14 amino acids. The CDR3 region has the DNA TGTGCCAGCAGCCCCTCTAGGGTCCAAGAGACCCAGTACTTC. This codes for CASSPSRVQETQYF.

The chain employs TRBV20-1 and TRBJ2-1; D ambiguous. V lost 5 bases, J lost 5 bases, and 22 bases lay in between. Germline V gene sequence: CDR1 DFQATT, CDR2 SNEGSKA (reference sequence). The CDR3 sequence is 16 residues long. CDR3 sequence (DNA): TGCAGTGCTTTCCATCCCCTAGGCGTGGGGAACAATGAGCAGTTCTTC. This sequence encodes CSAFHPLGVGNNEQFF.

This clonotype was recorded a few times. J is TRBJ2-3 and V is TRBV2; weak D call: TRBD2 (6 bases). This CDR3 has 12 residues. Between the trimmed V and J ends, which lost 4 bases and 14 bases, there was a span of 16 bases. Germline CDR1 reads SNHLY; CDR2 reads FYNNEI. The CDR3 DNA reads as TGTGCCAGCAGTGGGGGGGATAGACACGGGTATTTT. Translation: CASSGGDRHGYF.

This clonotype has more than one count but fewer than ten. This chain uses TRBV5-1 with TRBJ1-1; 12 nucleotides agree with TRBD1. This CDR3 is built from 16 residues. With 5 bases clipped from V and 5 bases from J, the junction kept 10 bases outside the gene matches. Germline CDR1 reads SGHRS; CDR2 reads YFSETQ. CDR3 region: CASRSGTGGAWTEAFF. The DNA of the CDR3 is TGCGCCAGCAGGTCCGGGACAGGGGGCGCGTGGACTGAAGCTTTCTTT.